Given below is one TCR beta chain in context. No cognate antigen has been identified for it. No clone much larger than this one lies a single base away; base qualities are absent. The sample is drawn from a study of blood T cell repertoires in COVID-19 (dated by TCRdb to the early 2020s). Broadly, across the study: Samples covering the acute and convalescent phases of COVID-19 were provided by collaborators in the United States, Italy and Spain. The material from the prospective study consisted of cDNA or gDNA derived from T cells, B-cell-depleted T cells, or PBMCs. The dataset comprised deeply sampled blood TCRbeta repertoires from subjects exposed to, actively infected with, or recovered from COVID-19. A freely available public database, intended as a resource for researchers studying the immune response to SARS-CoV-2, is where the repertoires were released. Samples came from the ongoing ImmuneRACE study (first 160 participants) plus 1,254 subjects from 6 global collaborators. Sample metadata almost always included a de-identified subject ID, COVID-19 status, age in years and sex. Where available, HLA class I and class II types were taken from metadata supplied by the sample provider and were not determined by assay-based typing.

The germline V gene gives CDR1 as KGHSH and CDR2 as LQKENI. The CDR3, from cysteine to phenylalanine, totals 12 residues. The DNA shown is the 36-base CDR3, in frame from base 1. Trimming leaves V shorter by 2 bases and J shorter by 8 bases, with the junction holding 2 bases beyond the gene matches. On the study overall, not on this receptor specifically: The quantity of clinical and demographic metadata differed by source and by participant and was supplied without curation.

TCRbeta CDR3 regions were amplified from genomic DNA using the immunoSEQ Assay, a bias-controlled multiplex PCR. Turning to the authors' computational methods: The number of nucleated cells in each sample was estimated by amplification of reference gene primers within the assay. Sequence reads were collapsed and filtered to measure the absolute abundance of every unique TCRbeta CDR3 rearrangement. For each sample, productive Simpson clonality was calculated as the square root of Simpson's diversity index over productive rearrangements. What TCRdb holds here is the immuneACCESS table cut down to in-frame rearrangements. Part of the clones is not present; checked against another copy, under half of the missing clones reflect an unresolved V gene, and the others are unexplained. V, J and clone size were drawn from that table, and D and trimming were deduced from the DNA. This sample lists fewer than 450,000 clones; roughly 87% were detected once. Roughly 1% of the sample is held by the ten biggest clonotypes.

In the prospective study, participants were roughly 18 to 90 years old, resided in about two dozen geographic areas of the United States, and were enrolled through a virtual design. To assign participants to cohorts, the prospective study relied on clinical history that participants themselves reported in a screening survey and a study questionnaire. Recovered participants in ImmuneRACE Cohort 3 were defined by two consecutive negative NP/OP PCR tests, clearance by a healthcare professional, or resolution of symptoms. Mobile phlebotomists in the prospective study collected whole blood, serum and a nasopharyngeal or oropharyngeal swab from every participant. Over a roughly 2-month period, participants in the prospective study had the option of providing additional blood draws and questionnaires. Blood samples from the prospective study were shipped frozen or at room temperature prior to DNA extraction.

This chain is built from TRBV18 and TRBJ1-1, with 7 bases in between that match TRBD1. This clonotype was obtained from a woman aged 30 to 39 who had recovered from COVID-19. Sequenced sample: PBMCs or T cells enriched from blood (not recorded which). The CDR3 corresponds to CASSPKQGEAFF. The DNA sequence is as follows: TGTGCCAGCTCACCAAAACAGGGGGAAGCTTTCTTT.